This T cell receptor beta chain was recorded in a study of tumor and adjacent non-tumor tissue in lung cancer. Broader study findings: TCR diversity was significantly greater in tumor than normal lung tissue. In normal lung, the top 100 clones were significantly more dominant than in tumor. Tumor TCR diversity, when higher, was linked to shorter survival.

This CDR3 has 15 amino acids. Germline lookup yields CDR1 DFQATT and CDR2 SNEGSKA (reference sequence). Trimming took off 0 bases at V and 7 bases at J, with 18 bases between the two ends. Three rounds of nested PCR, following a modified ARM-PCR protocol, produced the TCRbeta library. From the multiplex PCR reads, TCRdb called clonotypes with MiXCR, one entry per CDR3 protein. The data hold some 100,000 distinct CDR3 sequences, with about 75% observed a single time. This sample's RNA came from whole unsorted tissue. Chemotherapy-naive patients with new lung cancer underwent thoracic surgery in China, August–November 2014. On this clonotype itself: What it binds is unknown.

The sequenced material came from lung tumor tissue. This chain connects TRBV20-1 to TRBJ2-5; D uncertain. This clonotype was sampled from a woman in her fifties or sixties with non-small cell lung cancer. CDR3: CSARDVDYTLGTQYF. The CDR3 coding sequence is TGCAGTGCTAGAGATGTAGATTACACCCTGGGGACCCAGTACTTC.